These 8 T cell receptor beta chains share one sample of origin, sequenced in a study of control samples from healthy donors and cancer patients. The method was immunoSEQ multiplex PCR; TCRdb's version includes in-frame clones alone and lacks a portion of them. The sample holds about 130,000 clones, around 93% seen once. Input material: PBMCs. The receptors were gathered from a man in his fifties or sixties with head and neck cancer.

The rearrangement joins TRBV11-2 to TRBJ2-7; no clear D. V gave up 5 bases and J gave up 5 bases, with 10 bases separating them. Germline V gene data show CDR1 as SGHAT and CDR2 as FQNNGV. CDR3 length: 12 amino acids. The CDR3 region is CASSRFGDEQYF. CDR3 DNA: TGTGCCAGCAGCCGGTTTGGGGACGAGCAGTACTTC.

The sample holds a few counts of this clone. In the same sample, other DNA sequences code for this CDR3. The chain is built from TRBV7-8 and TRBJ1-3; a weak D match, TRBD1 (6 bases). V was clipped by 1 base and J by 0 bases, with 10 bases between them. The germline V gene has CDR1 SGHVS and CDR2 FQNEAQ. This CDR3 spans 16 amino acids. The CDR3 DNA reads as TGTGCCAGCAGCTTAGTCGGGGGCCACTCTGGAAACACCATATATTTT. It yields the protein CASSLVGGHSGNTIYF.

J is TRBJ1-2 and V is TRBV6-2 or TRBV6-3; TRBD1 agrees at 9 bases. Germline-derived CDR1 and CDR2 are MNHEY and SVGEGT. J gave up 4 bases and V 6 bases, and 3 bases lay outside the gene matches. The CDR3 totals 13 residues. CDR3 region: CASSGTGFYGYTF. The CDR3 DNA reads TGTGCCAGCAGCGGGACAGGGTTCTATGGCTACACCTTC.

This clone was detected once. This rearrangement joins TRBV9 to TRBJ2-3, with 9 bases identical to TRBD2. Per the germline V gene, CDR1 is SGDLS and CDR2 is YYNGEE. The junction had 11 bases not matched to a gene; V was cut back by 7 bases and J by 2 bases. The CDR3 contains 16 residues. The CDR3: CASGSGGGGATDTQYF. The CDR3 coding sequence is TGTGCCAGCGGTTCCGGAGGCGGGGGGGCCACAGATACGCAGTATTTT. Full variable domain (remainder filled in from reference TRBV9 and TRBJ2-3): DSGVTQTPKHLITATGQRVTLRCSPRSGDLSVYWYQQSLDQGLQFLIQYYNGEERAKGNILERFSAQQFPDLHSELNLSSLELGDSALYFCASGSGGGGATDTQYFGPGTRLTVL.

The chain carries TRBV18 and TRBJ1-4; 11 nucleotides line up with TRBD1. The CDR3 totals 16 residues. Germline V CDR1 and CDR2: KGHSH, LQKENI. Trimming cost V 3 bases and J 4 bases; bases outside gene matches: 4. The CDR3 DNA is TGTGCCAGCTCACCGGACAGGGGGCAACTTAATGAAAAACTGTTTTTT. It translates to CASSPDRGQLNEKLFF.

The rearrangement uses TRBV5-1 and TRBJ2-3, with 9 nucleotides matching TRBD1. Germline-derived CDR1 and CDR2 are SGHRS and YFSETQ. The length of the CDR3 is 15 residues. After removal of 0 bases from V and 4 bases from J, the junction contained 3 bases not matched to a gene. This CDR3 reads CASSLVGQGPDTQYF. CDR3 nucleotides: TGCGCCAGCAGCTTGGTAGGACAGGGGCCAGATACGCAGTATTTT.

The chain carries TRBV6-2 or TRBV6-3 and TRBJ2-3, with D perhaps assigned TRBD1 or TRBD2 (5 bases each). CDR1 is MNHEY, CDR2 SVGEGT, per germline. Trimming took off 1 base at V and 6 bases at J, with 17 bases between the two ends. The CDR3 loop spans 16 amino acids. CDR3 sequence (DNA): TGTGCCAGCAGTTACTGGGGGATTAACGATATGGATACGCAGTATTTT. It codes for CASSYWGINDMDTQYF.

The chain combines TRBV7-9 with TRBJ2-2, with D unclear. CDR1 and CDR2 from the germline V gene are SEHNR and FQNEAQ (reference sequence). V dropped 5 bases and J dropped 1 base, with 5 bases sitting between them. The length of the CDR3 is 13 residues. CDR3 sequence reads: CASSPVNTGELFF. Here the CDR3 DNA reads TGTGCCAGCAGCCCGGTGAACACCGGGGAGCTGTTTTTT.